This T cell receptor (beta chain) emerged from a study of Graves' ophthalmopathy and Graves' hyperthyroidism (dated by TCRdb to between 2018 and 2020). Regarding the complete study: Peripheral blood was collected before any treatment was given, at the time of initial diagnosis. The study used TCR beta repertoire signatures to distinguish Graves' ophthalmopathy from Graves' hyperthyroidism and to predict progression to ophthalmopathy. T-cell repertoires of thyroid tissue and blood were compared in several hyperthyroidism patients. The independent validation cohort included roughly 19 hyperthyroidism patients plus 17 patients who later progressed from hyperthyroidism to ophthalmopathy. In total, 135 blood samples were TCR-sequenced: fewer than 50 ophthalmopathy, under 85 hyperthyroidism and about 17 hyperthyroidism-to-ophthalmopathy patients. Following sample collection, hyperthyroidism patients were given methimazole at a starting dose of 30 mg daily, and ophthalmopathy patients were given high-dose intravenous methylprednisolone. The 90 to 100 discovery patients were randomly divided into training and test sets at a 7:3 ratio. To explore V-J signatures distinguishing ophthalmopathy from hyperthyroidism, a discovery set of some 100 patients (roughly 44 ophthalmopathy, about 57 stable hyperthyroidism) was enrolled.

This clonotype was found many times. Its antigen remains undetermined. No much larger clone is present one base from it, and per-base qualities are unavailable. Trimming at the junction amounts to 0 bases on V and 1 base on J, and the germline ends lie 6 bases apart. The germline V gene (reference sequence) provides CDR1 DFQATT and CDR2 SNEGSKA. The CDR3 spans 14 residues, from the cysteine through the phenylalanine. The read is trimmed to its CDR3 DNA, 42 bases read in frame from base 1. Overall study outcomes, separate from this receptor: In validation, the model predicted ophthalmopathy progression with roughly 68% sensitivity and about 73% specificity; more than ten predicted patients were CT-confirmed with GO in a median of about 7.1 months. No statistical method was used to predetermine the sample size, and group allocation was not hidden from the investigators. Among expanded thyroid clonotypes with frequency above 0.001, most also showed up in blood, which suggests that blood repertoires may reflect the thyroid immune response. In cross-validation, the 13-signature model distinguished ophthalmopathy from stable hyperthyroidism with 85% to 90% sensitivity and 81% to 83% specificity, and in the test set the corresponding values were around 78% and 73%.

The ophthalmopathy patients had moderately to severely active disease, with a Clinical Activity Score of 3 or higher, a NOSPECS grade of 4 or higher, and a disease duration of less than 3 months. Patients were excluded if they had other autoimmune diseases, uncontrolled infections, pregnancy or lactation. Clinical symptoms, serum thyroxine, TRAb, thyroid ultrasound and orbital computed tomography formed the basis of the diagnosis. PBMCs were isolated from 10 ml of fresh peripheral blood by Ficoll-Paque density gradient centrifugation. Total RNA was extracted with Trizol reagent and quality-checked on an Agilent 2100 Bioanalyzer. For repertoire sequencing, TCR beta CDR3 regions were amplified from RNA transcripts. The first round of RT-PCR was done with HTBI primers and the Qiagen OneStep RT-PCR kit, and was followed by a second round of multiplex PCR, then size selection and purification. Libraries were sequenced on an Illumina HiSeq2000 using paired-end 100 bp reads. The source study handled its data this way. SOAPnuke was used to process the reads, removing any read that contained adapters or uncalled bases, had a mean Phred below 15, or lacked an exact match to the constant primer or identifier. COPE v1.2.5 was used to merge the high-quality paired reads. Unique nucleotide sequences were defined as clonotypes and aligned to IMGT TRB V, D and J references using MiTCR v1.1. Analysis was restricted to V-J combinations with a frequency above 0.0001, which covered just over 98% of repertoires. For each V-J combination, a TCR clonal expansion and chaos score was defined as the ratio of F50 clonal expansion to chaos observed in the TCRdist matrix. Features were reduced by Welch's t-statistics and random forest to around 14 V-J combinations, which fed a naive Bayes classifier. The Morisita-Horn index was used to measure how similar the thyroid and blood repertoires were. In-frame beta chains were kept once TCRdb had trimmed the public reads at Q25 with fastp and called clones with MiXCR. Rows matching on CDR3 protein sequence are summarized as one entry with the most common DNA and genes. The V and J calls, along with clone size, are taken from TCRdb and not from the paper's own processing. The sample has approximately 210,000 distinct CDR3 sequences on record, roughly 21% of them singletons. More than 35% of the sample belongs to the ten largest clones.

Input material: peripheral blood. The chain uses TRBV20-1 and TRBJ2-2, with the D gene too uncertain to name. The sequence was collected from a woman in her fifties or sixties with Graves' ophthalmopathy. Donor details come from another sample of the same person, matched by shared clones. The DNA sequence follows: TGCAGTGCTAGAGATGTAGGGAACACCGGGGAGCTGTTTTTT. Its translation reads: CSARDVGNTGELFF.